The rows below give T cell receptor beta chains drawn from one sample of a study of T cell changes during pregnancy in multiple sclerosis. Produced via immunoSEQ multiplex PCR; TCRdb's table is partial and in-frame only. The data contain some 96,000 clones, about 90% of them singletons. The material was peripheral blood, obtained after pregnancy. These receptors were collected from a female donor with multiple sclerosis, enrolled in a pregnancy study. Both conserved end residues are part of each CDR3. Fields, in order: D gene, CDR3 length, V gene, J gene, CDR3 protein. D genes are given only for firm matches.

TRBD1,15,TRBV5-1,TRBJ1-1,CASSWGQGVNTEAFF
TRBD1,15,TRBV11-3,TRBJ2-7,CASSYPGQGFEEQYF
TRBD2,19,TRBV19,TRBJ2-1,CASSKMGLAGGSLHNEQFF
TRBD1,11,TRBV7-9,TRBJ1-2,CASSSAGQGVF
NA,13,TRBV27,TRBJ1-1,CASSWGGRTEAFF
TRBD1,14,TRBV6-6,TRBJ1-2,CASSTGAYDDGYTF
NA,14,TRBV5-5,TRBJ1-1,CASSLGPMNTEAFF
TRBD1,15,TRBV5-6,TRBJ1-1,CASSPETGAYTEAFF
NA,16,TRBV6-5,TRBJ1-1,CASSSLGGGPNTEAFF
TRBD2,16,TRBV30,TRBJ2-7,CAWSGRTSGSLYEQYF
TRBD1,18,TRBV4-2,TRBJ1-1,CASSQESGTGALGTEAFF
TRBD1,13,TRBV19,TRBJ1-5,CASSRTGNEPQHF
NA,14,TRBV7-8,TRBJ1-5,CASSLARLNQPQHF
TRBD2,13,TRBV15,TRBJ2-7,CATSNSGRPEQYF
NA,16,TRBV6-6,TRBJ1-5,CASSDRYRTVWQPQHF
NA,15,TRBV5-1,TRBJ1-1,CASSRVLGGNTEAFF
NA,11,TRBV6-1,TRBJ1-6,CASSIQSPLHF
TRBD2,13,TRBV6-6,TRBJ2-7,CASIPGGSYEQYF
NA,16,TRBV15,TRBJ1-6,CATSRDLSSYNSPLHF
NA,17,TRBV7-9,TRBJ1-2,CASSPVASMRSNYGYTF
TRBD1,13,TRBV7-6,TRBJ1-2,CASSTDRGHGYTF
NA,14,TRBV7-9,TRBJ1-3,CASSPDTVGNTIYF
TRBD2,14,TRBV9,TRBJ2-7,CASSAGLAGYEQYF
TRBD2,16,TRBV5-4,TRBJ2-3,CASSLGLAGGTDTQYF
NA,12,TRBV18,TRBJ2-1,CASSPAGNEQFF
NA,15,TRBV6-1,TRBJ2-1,CASSGGGGSYNEQFF
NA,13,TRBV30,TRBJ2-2,CAWSVLDHGELFF
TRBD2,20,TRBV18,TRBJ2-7,CASSPSVSGGLAGGLYEQYF